This T cell receptor beta chain was recorded in a study of T cells after yellow fever vaccination. General observations from the study: Peaking faster, on day 5 versus 15, the secondary response was nonetheless weaker.

The length of the CDR3 is 13 residues. V shed 6 bases, J shed 9 bases, and the junction held 7 bases outside the gene matches. Per the germline V gene, CDR1 is ENHRY and CDR2 is SYGVKD. This clonotype was seen many times. Antigen unknown. TCRdb passed the 5' RACE reads through MiXCR, listing each CDR3 protein once. The sample contains approximately 250,000 distinct CDR3 sequences, 3.6% of which appear only once. This receptor was identified in a young man who received the YFV17D yellow fever vaccine. The input for sequencing was PBMCs, taken 15 days after the yellow fever booster vaccination. The chain uses TRBV10-3 and TRBJ2-1, with 8 bases that match TRBD1. CDR3 in amino acids: CAIRGQVGGEQFF. CDR3 bases: TGTGCCATCAGGGGACAGGTTGGTGGTGAGCAGTTCTTC.